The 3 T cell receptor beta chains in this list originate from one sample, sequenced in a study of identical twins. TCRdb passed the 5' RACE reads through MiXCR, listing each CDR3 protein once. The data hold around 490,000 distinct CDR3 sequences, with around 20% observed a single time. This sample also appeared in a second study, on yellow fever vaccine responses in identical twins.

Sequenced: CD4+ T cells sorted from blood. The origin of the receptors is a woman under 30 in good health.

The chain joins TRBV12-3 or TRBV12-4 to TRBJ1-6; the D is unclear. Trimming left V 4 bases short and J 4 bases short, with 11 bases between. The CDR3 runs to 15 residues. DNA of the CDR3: TGTGCCAGCAGTTCCCGAGCACAATATAATTCACCCCTCCACTTT. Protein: CASSSRAQYNSPLHF.

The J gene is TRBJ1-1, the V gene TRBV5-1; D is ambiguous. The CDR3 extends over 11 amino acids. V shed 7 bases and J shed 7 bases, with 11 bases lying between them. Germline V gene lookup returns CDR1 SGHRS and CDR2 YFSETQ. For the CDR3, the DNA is TGCGCCAGCGGAGGAGGGAGTGAAGCTTTCTTT. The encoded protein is CASGGGSEAFF. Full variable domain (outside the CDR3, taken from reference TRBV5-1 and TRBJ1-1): KAGVTQTPRYLIKTRGQQVTLSCSPISGHRSVSWYQQTPGQGLQFLFEYFSETQRNKGNFPGRFSGRQFSNSRSEMNVSTLELGDSALYLCASGGGSEAFFGQGTRLTVV.

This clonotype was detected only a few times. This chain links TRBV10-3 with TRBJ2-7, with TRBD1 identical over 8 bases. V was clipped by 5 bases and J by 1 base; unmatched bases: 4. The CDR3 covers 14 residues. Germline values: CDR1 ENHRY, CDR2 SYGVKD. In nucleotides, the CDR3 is TGTGCCATCAGTAAGACAGGGGTATCCTACGAGCAGTACTTC. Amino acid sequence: CAISKTGVSYEQYF.